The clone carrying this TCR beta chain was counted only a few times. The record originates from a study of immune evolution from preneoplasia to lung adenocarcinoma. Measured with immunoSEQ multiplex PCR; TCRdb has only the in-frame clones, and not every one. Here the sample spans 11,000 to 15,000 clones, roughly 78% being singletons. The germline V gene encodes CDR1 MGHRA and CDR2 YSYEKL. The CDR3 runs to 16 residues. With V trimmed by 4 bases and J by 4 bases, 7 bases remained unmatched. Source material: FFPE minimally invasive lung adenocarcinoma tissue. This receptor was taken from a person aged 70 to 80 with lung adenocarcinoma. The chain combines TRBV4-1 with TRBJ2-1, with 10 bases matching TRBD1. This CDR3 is CASSLSVGQGYNEQFF. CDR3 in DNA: TGCGCCAGCAGCCTAAGTGTGGGACAGGGGTACAATGAGCAGTTCTTC.